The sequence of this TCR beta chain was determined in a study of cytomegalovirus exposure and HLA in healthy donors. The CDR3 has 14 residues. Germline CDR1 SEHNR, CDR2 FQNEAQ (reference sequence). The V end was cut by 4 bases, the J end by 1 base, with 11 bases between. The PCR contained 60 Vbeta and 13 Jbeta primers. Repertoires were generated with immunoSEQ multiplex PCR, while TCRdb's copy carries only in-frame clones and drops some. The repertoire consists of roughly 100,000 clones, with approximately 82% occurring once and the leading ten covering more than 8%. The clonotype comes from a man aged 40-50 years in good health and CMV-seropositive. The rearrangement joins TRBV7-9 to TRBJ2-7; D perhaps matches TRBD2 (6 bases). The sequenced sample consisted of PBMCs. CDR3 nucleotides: TGTGCCAGCAGCTCCCCCGGGACTTCCTACGAGCAGTACTTC. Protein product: CASSSPGTSYEQYF.